The 24 T cell receptor beta chains in this list originate from one sample, sequenced in a study of T cells in Graves' hyperthyroidism and ophthalmopathy. Template material for amplifying TCR beta CDR3 regions consisted of RNA transcripts. When the TCR CDR3 underwent first-round RT-PCR, the HTBI primer set was used. From the multiplex PCR reads, TCRdb called clonotypes with MiXCR, one entry per CDR3 protein. The repertoire has fewer than 450,000 distinct CDR3 sequences, approximately 18% of them found once; the top ten carry around 35%. The sequenced material came from blood. These receptors all stem from a woman between 25 and 40 years old with Graves' hyperthyroidism that later progressed to Graves' ophthalmopathy.

This clonotype showed up just a few times. The chain recombines TRBV13 with TRBJ2-7; TRBD1 matches 9 bases. The germline V gene encodes CDR1 PRHDT and CDR2 FYEKMQ (reference sequence). The CDR3 sequence is 16 residues long. The V gene end was trimmed by 5 bases and the J gene end by 6 bases; junction bases not matched to a gene: 14. CDR3 nucleotides: TGTGCCAGCAGCAGAAACCGGGACAGGGATTTTCTCGAGCAGTACTTC. Translating it yields CASSRNRDRDFLEQYF.

This chain joins TRBV7-9 and TRBJ2-3, with 7 nucleotides matching TRBD1. The V gene's germline CDR1 is SEHNR and CDR2 FQNEAQ (reference sequence). V shed 5 bases, J shed 4 bases, and the junction held 15 bases outside the gene matches. This CDR3 comprises 17 residues. This CDR3 reads CASSPPLGRGIADTQYF. CDR3 in DNA: TGTGCCAGCAGCCCCCCCCTTGGCAGGGGGATCGCAGATACGCAGTATTTT.

Many counts were recorded for this clonotype. V gene TRBV2 combines with J gene TRBJ2-7; TRBD1 is a possible D gene (5 bases). The CDR3 has 17 amino acids. Trimming took off 7 bases at V and 3 bases at J, with 25 bases between the two ends. CDR1 is SNHLY and CDR2 is FYNNEI in the germline V gene. The CDR3 spells CASKGPPIDQGIYEQYF. The CDR3 DNA is TGTGCCAGCAAGGGGCCCCCGATCGACCAGGGTATCTACGAGCAGTACTTC. Based on the CDR3 plus reference TRBV2 and TRBJ2-7, the full variable domain is EPEVTQTPSHQVTQMGQEVILRCVPISNHLYFYWYRQILGQKVEFLVSFYNNEISEKSEIFDDQFSVERPDGSNFTLKIRSTKLEDSAMYFCASKGPPIDQGIYEQYFGPGTRLTVT.

The chain uses TRBV7-9 and TRBJ1-5; D not resolved. The CDR3 has 14 residues. The V end was cut by 1 base, the J end by 9 bases, with 13 bases between. CDR1 is SEHNR, CDR2 FQNEAQ, per germline (reference sequence). The CDR3 is CASSLDSSARPQHF. CDR3 bases: TGTGCCAGCAGCTTAGATAGCAGTGCGAGGCCCCAGCATTTT.

This clonotype was observed many times. The chain joins TRBV27 to TRBJ1-1, with D possibly being TRBD1 (5 bases). Germline V gene lookup returns CDR1 MNHEY and CDR2 SMNVEV (reference sequence). V was shortened by 8 bases and J by 5 bases, with 15 bases between the two germline ends. The CDR3 spans 13 residues. CDR3 nucleotide sequence: TGTGCCAGCTGGCCCGGGGGATGGACTGAAGCTTTCTTT. Its translation: CASWPGGWTEAFF.

This clonotype was recorded many times. The J gene is TRBJ2-1, the V gene TRBV27; weak D call: TRBD1 (6 bases). Germline V lookup: CDR1 MNHEY, CDR2 SMNVEV (reference sequence). The CDR3 loop spans 16 amino acids. V was clipped by 4 bases and J by 4 bases, with 17 bases between them. CDR3 nucleotide sequence: TGTGCCAGCAGTTCTTTGACAGGCCAAGCTTACAATGAGCAGTTCTTC. This gives the protein CASSSLTGQAYNEQFF.

This clonotype was recorded many times. This chain connects TRBV12-3 or TRBV12-4 to TRBJ2-2; D is possibly TRBD2 (5 bases). V dropped 4 bases and J dropped 0 bases, with 27 bases sitting between them. CDR3 length: 21 amino acids. CDR3 nucleotide sequence: TGTGCCAGCAGTTATAGGTTCGCATGGAGGACTGGTATGACGAACACCGGGGAGCTGTTTTTT. It codes for CASSYRFAWRTGMTNTGELFF.

This clonotype was detected many times. V is TRBV18 and J is TRBJ2-7, with D possibly TRBD1 on 5 matching bases. This CDR3 region has 12 residues. Germline values: CDR1 KGHSH, CDR2 LQKENI. The V end lost 3 bases, the J end lost 10 bases, and 13 bases lay between the germline ends. The CDR3 bases are TGTGCCAGCTCACCTCAGGGTGCGGATCAGTACTTC. Its protein is CASSPQGADQYF.

This clonotype was found many times. The chain links TRBV11-2 to TRBJ2-7; possibly TRBD1 for D (5 bases). V lost 1 base to trimming and J lost 4 bases, with 8 bases between them. The germline V gene has CDR1 SGHAT and CDR2 FQNNGV. CDR3 length: 13 amino acids. In nucleotides, the CDR3 is TGTGCCAGCAGCTTAGGACAGCATTACGAGCAGTACTTC. Its protein product is CASSLGQHYEQYF.

This clonotype was counted between two and nine times. The chain joins TRBV9 to TRBJ2-2; the D gene is possibly TRBD1 (5 bases). Germline lookup yields CDR1 SGDLS and CDR2 YYNGEE. Trimming took 4 bases from V and 5 from J, leaving 12 bases between them. This CDR3 comprises 14 residues. The CDR3 loop is CASSPRAGTGELFF. In DNA, the CDR3 is TGTGCCAGCAGCCCTAGGGCAGGGACCGGGGAGCTGTTTTTT.

At least ten counts were recorded for this clonotype. CDR3 sequence reads: CASSLSGGAYEQFF. The CDR3 region has the DNA TGCGCCAGCAGCCTTAGCGGGGGGGCTTATGAGCAGTTCTTC. J is TRBJ2-1 and V is TRBV5-1; 11 nucleotides match TRBD2. The junction had 5 bases not matched to a gene; V was cut back by 4 bases and J by 8 bases. This CDR3 region has 14 residues. Germline V lookup: CDR1 SGHRS, CDR2 YFSETQ.

This clonotype was observed a few times. The chain joins TRBV7-2 to TRBJ2-5, with 9 bases that match TRBD2. The CDR3 totals 14 residues. The germline gives CDR1 SGHTA, CDR2 FQGNSA. Trimming took 6 bases from V and 7 from J; bases not matched to a gene: 9. CDR3 nucleotides: TGTGCCAGCAGAGACGGCGGGGGGGAACTGACCCAGTACTTC. It is translated as CASRDGGGELTQYF.

This clonotype was seen many times. The chain recombines TRBV27 with TRBJ2-7; D is perhaps TRBD1 (5 bases). CDR1 is MNHEY, CDR2 SMNVEV, per germline (reference sequence). This CDR3 region has 15 residues. Trimming took off 5 bases at V and 0 bases at J, with 14 bases between the two ends. CDR3 DNA sequence: TGTGCCAGCAGTCGGCTGTCGGACAACTCCTACGAGCAGTACTTC. Amino acids: CASSRLSDNSYEQYF.

The chain uses TRBV19 and TRBJ2-6, with 10 nucleotides matching TRBD1. V shed 5 bases, J shed 2 bases, and the junction held 3 bases outside the gene matches. This CDR3 is built from 16 residues. The V gene's germline CDR1 is LNHDA and CDR2 SQIVND (reference sequence). DNA for the CDR3: TGTGCCAGTAGTCCGGGACAGGGGACTGGGGCCAACGTCCTGACTTTC. This sequence encodes CASSPGQGTGANVLTF.

This clonotype was counted only a few times. The genes are TRBV5-6 and TRBJ2-2; TRBD1 is a possible D gene (6 bases). Germline values: CDR1 SGHDT, CDR2 YYEEEE. The length of the CDR3 is 16 residues. V was trimmed by 4 bases and J by 6 bases, leaving 19 bases between them. In DNA, the CDR3 is TGTGCCAGCAGCGCGACGATTTCTCAGGGGCCCGGGGAGCTGTTTTTT. It is translated as CASSATISQGPGELFF.

This clonotype occurred many times. The gene calls are TRBV19 and TRBJ1-2; D remains ambiguous. Germline V gene data show CDR1 as LNHDA and CDR2 as SQIVND (reference sequence). With 9 bases removed from V and 1 base from J, the gap between germline ends came to 9 bases. The CDR3 is 12 amino acids. As DNA, the CDR3 is TGTGCCAGCGAGGACGGTAACTATGGCTACACCTTC. This encodes CASEDGNYGYTF. The full variable domain, in which reference TRBV19 and TRBJ1-2 provide the parts outside the CDR3, is DGGITQSPKYLFRKEGQNVTLSCEQNLNHDAMYWYRQDPGQGLRLIYYSQIVNDFQKGDIAEGYSVSREKKESFPLTVTSAQKNPTAFYLCASEDGNYGYTFGSGTRLTVV.

This clonotype occurred many times. V is TRBV2 and J is TRBJ2-1, with unresolved D. The CDR3 runs 14 residues. V was clipped by 4 bases and J by 4 bases, with 11 bases between them. Germline V gene data show CDR1 as SNHLY and CDR2 as FYNNEI. CDR3 loop: CASSASYGYNEQFF. CDR3 nucleotides: TGTGCCAGCAGTGCGTCCTACGGGTACAATGAGCAGTTCTTC.

With respect to this clonotype: The junction does not match germline at one end; this may be a read error. The chain is built from TRBV12-3 or TRBV12-4 and TRBJ2-7, with D possibly TRBD2 on 6 matching bases. The CDR3 length is 13 residues. This chain's CDR3 is CVSSFLEGGEQYF. In DNA, the CDR3 is TGTGTCAGCAGTTTTTTGGAGGGTGGAGAGCAGTACTTC.

This clonotype has a count of ten or more. The gene calls are TRBV6-1 and TRBJ1-5; a weak D match, TRBD1 (6 bases). V was pared by 4 bases and J by 0 bases, with 13 bases between. Germline V gene sequence: CDR1 MNHNS, CDR2 SASEGT. The CDR3 is 16 residues long. The CDR3 spells CASSATGKYSNQPQHF. In DNA, the CDR3 is TGTGCCAGCAGTGCTACAGGGAAATATAGCAATCAGCCCCAGCATTTT.

This clonotype was seen ten or more times. The chain joins TRBV28 to TRBJ1-3; D call uncertain. Germline V gene sequence: CDR1 MDHEN, CDR2 SYDVKM. Trimming took off 0 bases at V and 2 bases at J, with 5 bases between the two ends. The CDR3 runs 14 residues. This chain's CDR3 is CASSLWTPGNTIYF. CDR3 nucleotides: TGTGCCAGCAGTTTATGGACACCTGGAAACACCATATATTTT.

Note on this clonotype: The conserved closing phenylalanine or tryptophan is absent in this CDR3, likely reflecting a read error. The chain's CDR3 is CASSARVGLADTYNEQFL. CDR3 DNA sequence: TGTGCCAGCAGCGCCAGGGTTGGGCTAGCGGATACCTACAATGAGCAGTTCCTC. The genes are TRBV7-9 and TRBJ2-1; 7 positions match TRBD2. The V segment lost 5 bases and the J segment 2 bases; nucleotides outside the gene matches: 15. CDR1 and CDR2 from the germline V gene are SEHNR and FQNEAQ (reference sequence). The CDR3 has 18 residues.

The V gene is TRBV6-1, the J gene TRBJ1-3, with a weak D call TRBD1 (6 bases). Germline assignment: CDR1 MNHNS and CDR2 SASEGT. The CDR3 loop spans 22 amino acids. V was shortened by 6 bases and J by 1 base, with 34 bases between the two germline ends. CDR3 sequence: CASRKTAFTRGLGDRSGNTIYF. DNA for the CDR3: TGTGCCAGCAGGAAAACTGCCTTTACCAGGGGACTCGGGGATAGGTCTGGAAACACCATATATTTT.

This clonotype was counted at least ten times. The chain recombines TRBV20-1 with TRBJ2-7; TRBD2 agrees at 11 bases. The CDR3 has 14 amino acids. V was clipped by 6 bases and J by 2 bases; unmatched bases: 6. The germline CDR1 and CDR2 sequences are DFQATT and SNEGSKA (reference sequence). The CDR3 sequence: CSANLAGGAYEQYF. The CDR3 nucleotides read TGCAGTGCGAACCTAGCGGGAGGCGCCTACGAGCAGTACTTC.

A note on this clonotype: It may be a read error: a sequence one base away is much more abundant. The CDR3 does not end in the conserved phenylalanine or tryptophan, so this is likely a read error. The genes are TRBV20-1 and TRBJ2-3, with TRBD2 matching over 10 bases. With 4 bases clipped from V and 1 base from J, the junction kept 5 bases outside the gene matches. The CDR3 has 15 residues. Germline CDR1 is DFQATT and CDR2 is SNEGSKA (reference sequence). CDR3 protein: CSATRTSGRTDTQYL. DNA of the CDR3: TGCAGTGCTACTCGGACTAGCGGACGCACAGATACGCAGTATCTT.